Ten or more counts support the clone carrying this T cell receptor (beta chain). The antigen remains unidentified. The data originate from a study of spatial heterogeneity in lung cancer. Study overall: Detection consistently captured more beta-chain sequences than alpha-chain sequences. Broader study findings: Resection saw ubiquitous expanded tumor TCRs appear in blood more than follow-up did.

Each TCR cDNA molecule carried a unique molecular identifier. TCRdb re-analysed the 5' RACE reads in MiXCR, keeping a single row per CDR3 protein. The data contain about 24,000 distinct CDR3 sequences, under 4% of them singletons. V lost 1 base to trimming and J lost 1 base, with 12 bases between them. CDR1 is SGHRS, CDR2 YFSETQ, per germline. CDR3 size: 16 residues. The time point denotes: sample taken at primary tumor resection. Whole RNA from tumor, nontumor lung or frozen PBMC was sequenced unsorted. The 70 or so donors had untreated early-stage non-small cell lung cancer. Here the sequenced sample was PBMCs, taken at surgery. This receptor was obtained from a female donor with early-stage non-small cell lung cancer. V gene TRBV5-1 combines with J gene TRBJ1-3, with unresolved D. The chain's CDR3 is CASSLSSRSSGNTIYF. The DNA of the CDR3 is TGCGCCAGCAGCTTGTCCTCCAGAAGTTCTGGAAACACCATATATTTT.